This TCR beta chain is from a study of cytomegalovirus exposure and HLA in healthy donors (dated by TCRdb to the late 2010s). In terms of the full investigation: An earlier analysis of several hundred of the donors reported around 280 Gb of sequence data and roughly 120 million unique TCR beta sequences obtained from about 179 million T cells. An early release that covered about 600 HLA-typed donors contained 250 to 350 gigabases of sequencing data and around 85 million unique TCR sequences. Of the 398 genotyped donors, 65% to 90% were placed in the genetic ancestry cluster associated with self-reported Caucasian donors. The study was designed to test whether signatures of past pathogen exposure could be identified by cataloging public T cell receptors. Using immunosequencing, the study profiled T cell repertoires from fewer than 850 subjects and related those repertoires to cytomegalovirus serostatus. Along with the roughly 670-subject first cohort, a separate validation cohort of over a hundred different subjects was used. To predict cytomegalovirus infection status, the study brought together high-throughput TCR immunosequencing, statistical association of individual TCRs with disease status, and machine learning. In a later analysis, previously published TCR beta repertoires from several hundred donors were re-analyzed and high-resolution HLA genotyping was added so that TCR occurrence patterns could be studied. Rather than drawing on any new phenotypic data, the later analysis identified candidate immune exposures from TCR beta sequences and the way those sequences occurred across donors. An earlier analysis of several hundred of the donors applied high-throughput TCR beta sequencing to assess whether each TCR beta V gene segment acted as functional or pseudogenic. Donor age, sex, ethnicity and CMV serostatus were collected together with the repertoire data. A later genetic analysis took genome-wide SNP genotypes for about three fifths of the roughly 670 donors and used that subset as a discovery cohort. Every repertoire in the discovery cohort had been generated on one and the same sequencing platform. Both class I and class II loci were covered by HLA typing, at four-digit resolution. The number of donors typed differed by locus, with about 629-640 for A, B, C, DRB1 and DQB1, about 500 for DQA1, about 610 for DPA1, and roughly 450 for DPB1. Because of strong linkage in the cohort, a few DR-DQ haplotypes were treated as single units for association and clustering. Among a few hundred genotyped donors of the cohort, an average of approximately 240,000 unique TCR beta nucleotide sequences were sequenced per donor, around a sixth of them non-productive. On the study overall, not on this receptor specifically: A later analysis found that HLA-associated TCR beta chains were more clonally expanded and had lower generation probabilities than equally common non-associated chains. An earlier analysis of 587 of the donors showed that most TCR beta V segments appeared in productive rearrangements either about 87% or about 30% of the time, which broadly matched IMGT annotations. According to a later genetic analysis, donors in an Asian-associated ancestry cluster had fewer N-insertions in productive TCRs than the roughly 660-donor mean. Assigning TCR associations to individual alleles was difficult when HLA alleles, especially DR and DQ, strongly co-occurred. The classifier was reported to diagnose cytomegalovirus status with high specificity and sensitivity in both the original cohort and the validation cohort. Over 15 rarely observed V segments, including chromosome 9 orphons, were excluded from the earlier analysis of several hundred of the donors because counts were too low. In this cohort, only TCR beta chains were sequenced, and detectable features were limited by the absence of alpha or paired-chain data. Immune exposure information for the cohort was limited to CMV serostatus. Because the 87-base-pair reads could not distinguish some IMGT-functional V segments, including TRBV6-2 and TRBV6-3, those segments were excluded. Three of the identified cytomegalovirus-associated TCR beta chains were confirmed in vitro to be specific for cytomegalovirus antigens. In the study, around 160 TCR beta chains were listed as associated with cytomegalovirus. A cluster of highly shared sequence variants was judged likely to be a technical artifact of the sequencing pipeline. In a later genetic analysis, a missense DCLRE1C variant was associated with V-gene and J-gene trimming of TCR beta chains, and the association was replicated in an independent cohort. Because HLA typing was unavailable for some donors at each locus, only the typed subset was used in association tests. Linkage disequilibrium might explain the correlated functional status among segregating V segments, but an unknown experimental factor could not be ruled out. Across donors, most TCR sequences were observed very rarely, whereas some public TCRs were present in many individuals. A further reported finding was that TCR beta sequences accurately predicted the HLA-A and HLA-B alleles for most subjects in the first cohort. In a later analysis, most CMV-associated TCR beta chains were found to appear HLA-restricted, with HLA associations seemingly driven largely by CMV exposure. A later analysis reported that several top co-occurrence clusters appeared linked to parvovirus B19, influenza, CMV and Epstein-Barr virus. Roughly uniform sequencing depth across donors was assumed in presence/absence analyses, although this assumption may not hold. The authors suggested that the approach could potentially be generalized to other disease states and immunological phenotypes. In a later analysis, the rate of TCR association differed among HLA loci, with DRB1 alleles having the most associated TCRs and HLA-C alleles having the fewest. Specific HLA alleles were associated with 15,000 to 20,000 TCR beta sequences at a false discovery rate of 0.05 in a later analysis.

The library relied on the immunoSEQ multiplex PCR assay. The multiplex PCR relied on a mix of 60 forward primers for TCR Vbeta segments and 13 reverse primers for TCR Jbeta segments. The CDR3 region of rearranged TCR beta genes was amplified from genomic DNA by a multiplex PCR assay. The Illumina HiSeq System was used to sequence the amplified TCR beta libraries as 87-base-pair reads. From the authors' description of their analysis: In a later analysis, tens of millions of unique TCR beta chains were counted across the approximately 670 repertoires, and approximately 9.9 million of these chains were shared by at least two donors. To remove PCR and sequencing errors, raw reads were error-corrected and collapsed into unique sequences using a nearest-neighbor algorithm that merged closely related sequences. V, D and J gene segments were assigned by aligning CDR3 sequences to IMGT reference sequences. For a sequence to be retained, a match of at least six nucleotides was required to both a V gene segment and a J gene segment. Rearrangements were called productive when the CDR3 lacked stop codons and stayed in frame with V and J; all others were non-productive. CDR3 was defined according to IMGT convention as the region running from the second conserved V-encoded cysteine to the conserved J-encoded phenylalanine. In an earlier analysis of around 600 of the donors, sequences lacking an unambiguous match to a single V gene segment were excluded. An earlier analysis of about 600 of the donors called V segments functional above 56.7% productive rearrangements and segregating when the between-donor standard deviation exceeded 5%. A statistical classification framework was developed to diagnose cytomegalovirus status using the catalog of TCR beta chain sequences. A later analysis assigned V and J genes by comparing TCR nucleotide sequences with IMGT/GENE-DB human TR gene sequences. Using the TCRdist pipeline, a later analysis assigned CDR3 sequences along with most-parsimonious VDJ recombination scenarios. A later analysis defined each TCR beta chain by its CDR3 amino acid sequence plus V-gene family, and excluded reads lacking a unique V-gene family. As a way to deal with suspected cross-contamination and a sequencing artifact, a later analysis dropped 450 to 600 nucleotide sequences that were highly shared and had low generation probability. In a later analysis, a clonal expansion index for each public chain was calculated from normalized within-repertoire ranks of inferred template counts. A later analysis computed generation probabilities with a VDJ recombination model fitted to out-of-frame rearrangements, and checked the results against IGoR. In a later analysis, TCR-TCR, TCR-HLA and TCR-CMV co-occurrence was scored with hypergeometric tests, and a repertoire-size bias correction was applied to TCR pairs. A later analysis estimated false discovery rates by permuting HLA or CMV assignments 20 times. In a later analysis, co-occurring TCRs were grouped with DBSCAN, and TCRdist sequence similarity was added when clustering was performed within HLA-allele-positive subsets. For co-occurrence clustering, repertoires with fewer than 30,000 or more than 120,000 public chains were excluded, along with roughly 5 repertoires with anomalous nucleotide sharing. In its TCRdb copy, this immuneACCESS table keeps in-frame sequences only and misses some clones. Where compared with another copy, unresolved V genes explain less than half of these, and the others have no known cause. V and J calls and clone size follow that table, whereas D and trimming were derived from the DNA. The sample table shows approximately 150,000 clones, and approximately 78% are seen once. The top ten clones comprise around 2.9% of the sample.

Concerning this clone itself: Which antigen it targets is not known. The input lacks base qualities; no much larger clone sits a single base away.

V drops 4 bases and J drops 0 bases, leaving 16 bases in between. CDR1 and CDR2 are drawn from the germline V gene: SGHRS, YFSETQ. Its CDR3 holds 16 amino acids, cysteine through phenylalanine. The retained sequence is limited to the CDR3, 48 bases, with the frame set at the first base. The cohort consisted of approximately 690 healthy bone marrow donors. All cohort members were sampled while nominally healthy, although unrecorded immune exposures were likely present. The donor was CMV seronegative and was included in the group of about 400 seronegative cohort members. Each donor provided a peripheral blood sample, and peripheral blood mononuclear cells were used for TCR beta sequencing. Genomic DNA was extracted from the blood cell samples with the Qiagen DNeasy Blood Extraction Kit.

The source material was PBMCs. The chain is encoded by TRBV5-1 joined to TRBJ1-1, and possibly TRBD1, on 6 matching bases. This clonotype originated in a female donor in good health and CMV-seronegative. The sequenced DNA is TGCGCCAGCAGCCCATTTAAGGGACAAATGAACACTGAAGCTTTCTTT. Its amino acids are CASSPFKGQMNTEAFF. The full variable domain, completed from the reference TRBV5-1 and TRBJ1-1 proteins outside the CDR3, reads KAGVTQTPRYLIKTRGQQVTLSCSPISGHRSVSWYQQTPGQGLQFLFEYFSETQRNKGNFPGRFSGRQFSNSRSEMNVSTLELGDSALYLCASSPFKGQMNTEAFFGQGTRLTVV.